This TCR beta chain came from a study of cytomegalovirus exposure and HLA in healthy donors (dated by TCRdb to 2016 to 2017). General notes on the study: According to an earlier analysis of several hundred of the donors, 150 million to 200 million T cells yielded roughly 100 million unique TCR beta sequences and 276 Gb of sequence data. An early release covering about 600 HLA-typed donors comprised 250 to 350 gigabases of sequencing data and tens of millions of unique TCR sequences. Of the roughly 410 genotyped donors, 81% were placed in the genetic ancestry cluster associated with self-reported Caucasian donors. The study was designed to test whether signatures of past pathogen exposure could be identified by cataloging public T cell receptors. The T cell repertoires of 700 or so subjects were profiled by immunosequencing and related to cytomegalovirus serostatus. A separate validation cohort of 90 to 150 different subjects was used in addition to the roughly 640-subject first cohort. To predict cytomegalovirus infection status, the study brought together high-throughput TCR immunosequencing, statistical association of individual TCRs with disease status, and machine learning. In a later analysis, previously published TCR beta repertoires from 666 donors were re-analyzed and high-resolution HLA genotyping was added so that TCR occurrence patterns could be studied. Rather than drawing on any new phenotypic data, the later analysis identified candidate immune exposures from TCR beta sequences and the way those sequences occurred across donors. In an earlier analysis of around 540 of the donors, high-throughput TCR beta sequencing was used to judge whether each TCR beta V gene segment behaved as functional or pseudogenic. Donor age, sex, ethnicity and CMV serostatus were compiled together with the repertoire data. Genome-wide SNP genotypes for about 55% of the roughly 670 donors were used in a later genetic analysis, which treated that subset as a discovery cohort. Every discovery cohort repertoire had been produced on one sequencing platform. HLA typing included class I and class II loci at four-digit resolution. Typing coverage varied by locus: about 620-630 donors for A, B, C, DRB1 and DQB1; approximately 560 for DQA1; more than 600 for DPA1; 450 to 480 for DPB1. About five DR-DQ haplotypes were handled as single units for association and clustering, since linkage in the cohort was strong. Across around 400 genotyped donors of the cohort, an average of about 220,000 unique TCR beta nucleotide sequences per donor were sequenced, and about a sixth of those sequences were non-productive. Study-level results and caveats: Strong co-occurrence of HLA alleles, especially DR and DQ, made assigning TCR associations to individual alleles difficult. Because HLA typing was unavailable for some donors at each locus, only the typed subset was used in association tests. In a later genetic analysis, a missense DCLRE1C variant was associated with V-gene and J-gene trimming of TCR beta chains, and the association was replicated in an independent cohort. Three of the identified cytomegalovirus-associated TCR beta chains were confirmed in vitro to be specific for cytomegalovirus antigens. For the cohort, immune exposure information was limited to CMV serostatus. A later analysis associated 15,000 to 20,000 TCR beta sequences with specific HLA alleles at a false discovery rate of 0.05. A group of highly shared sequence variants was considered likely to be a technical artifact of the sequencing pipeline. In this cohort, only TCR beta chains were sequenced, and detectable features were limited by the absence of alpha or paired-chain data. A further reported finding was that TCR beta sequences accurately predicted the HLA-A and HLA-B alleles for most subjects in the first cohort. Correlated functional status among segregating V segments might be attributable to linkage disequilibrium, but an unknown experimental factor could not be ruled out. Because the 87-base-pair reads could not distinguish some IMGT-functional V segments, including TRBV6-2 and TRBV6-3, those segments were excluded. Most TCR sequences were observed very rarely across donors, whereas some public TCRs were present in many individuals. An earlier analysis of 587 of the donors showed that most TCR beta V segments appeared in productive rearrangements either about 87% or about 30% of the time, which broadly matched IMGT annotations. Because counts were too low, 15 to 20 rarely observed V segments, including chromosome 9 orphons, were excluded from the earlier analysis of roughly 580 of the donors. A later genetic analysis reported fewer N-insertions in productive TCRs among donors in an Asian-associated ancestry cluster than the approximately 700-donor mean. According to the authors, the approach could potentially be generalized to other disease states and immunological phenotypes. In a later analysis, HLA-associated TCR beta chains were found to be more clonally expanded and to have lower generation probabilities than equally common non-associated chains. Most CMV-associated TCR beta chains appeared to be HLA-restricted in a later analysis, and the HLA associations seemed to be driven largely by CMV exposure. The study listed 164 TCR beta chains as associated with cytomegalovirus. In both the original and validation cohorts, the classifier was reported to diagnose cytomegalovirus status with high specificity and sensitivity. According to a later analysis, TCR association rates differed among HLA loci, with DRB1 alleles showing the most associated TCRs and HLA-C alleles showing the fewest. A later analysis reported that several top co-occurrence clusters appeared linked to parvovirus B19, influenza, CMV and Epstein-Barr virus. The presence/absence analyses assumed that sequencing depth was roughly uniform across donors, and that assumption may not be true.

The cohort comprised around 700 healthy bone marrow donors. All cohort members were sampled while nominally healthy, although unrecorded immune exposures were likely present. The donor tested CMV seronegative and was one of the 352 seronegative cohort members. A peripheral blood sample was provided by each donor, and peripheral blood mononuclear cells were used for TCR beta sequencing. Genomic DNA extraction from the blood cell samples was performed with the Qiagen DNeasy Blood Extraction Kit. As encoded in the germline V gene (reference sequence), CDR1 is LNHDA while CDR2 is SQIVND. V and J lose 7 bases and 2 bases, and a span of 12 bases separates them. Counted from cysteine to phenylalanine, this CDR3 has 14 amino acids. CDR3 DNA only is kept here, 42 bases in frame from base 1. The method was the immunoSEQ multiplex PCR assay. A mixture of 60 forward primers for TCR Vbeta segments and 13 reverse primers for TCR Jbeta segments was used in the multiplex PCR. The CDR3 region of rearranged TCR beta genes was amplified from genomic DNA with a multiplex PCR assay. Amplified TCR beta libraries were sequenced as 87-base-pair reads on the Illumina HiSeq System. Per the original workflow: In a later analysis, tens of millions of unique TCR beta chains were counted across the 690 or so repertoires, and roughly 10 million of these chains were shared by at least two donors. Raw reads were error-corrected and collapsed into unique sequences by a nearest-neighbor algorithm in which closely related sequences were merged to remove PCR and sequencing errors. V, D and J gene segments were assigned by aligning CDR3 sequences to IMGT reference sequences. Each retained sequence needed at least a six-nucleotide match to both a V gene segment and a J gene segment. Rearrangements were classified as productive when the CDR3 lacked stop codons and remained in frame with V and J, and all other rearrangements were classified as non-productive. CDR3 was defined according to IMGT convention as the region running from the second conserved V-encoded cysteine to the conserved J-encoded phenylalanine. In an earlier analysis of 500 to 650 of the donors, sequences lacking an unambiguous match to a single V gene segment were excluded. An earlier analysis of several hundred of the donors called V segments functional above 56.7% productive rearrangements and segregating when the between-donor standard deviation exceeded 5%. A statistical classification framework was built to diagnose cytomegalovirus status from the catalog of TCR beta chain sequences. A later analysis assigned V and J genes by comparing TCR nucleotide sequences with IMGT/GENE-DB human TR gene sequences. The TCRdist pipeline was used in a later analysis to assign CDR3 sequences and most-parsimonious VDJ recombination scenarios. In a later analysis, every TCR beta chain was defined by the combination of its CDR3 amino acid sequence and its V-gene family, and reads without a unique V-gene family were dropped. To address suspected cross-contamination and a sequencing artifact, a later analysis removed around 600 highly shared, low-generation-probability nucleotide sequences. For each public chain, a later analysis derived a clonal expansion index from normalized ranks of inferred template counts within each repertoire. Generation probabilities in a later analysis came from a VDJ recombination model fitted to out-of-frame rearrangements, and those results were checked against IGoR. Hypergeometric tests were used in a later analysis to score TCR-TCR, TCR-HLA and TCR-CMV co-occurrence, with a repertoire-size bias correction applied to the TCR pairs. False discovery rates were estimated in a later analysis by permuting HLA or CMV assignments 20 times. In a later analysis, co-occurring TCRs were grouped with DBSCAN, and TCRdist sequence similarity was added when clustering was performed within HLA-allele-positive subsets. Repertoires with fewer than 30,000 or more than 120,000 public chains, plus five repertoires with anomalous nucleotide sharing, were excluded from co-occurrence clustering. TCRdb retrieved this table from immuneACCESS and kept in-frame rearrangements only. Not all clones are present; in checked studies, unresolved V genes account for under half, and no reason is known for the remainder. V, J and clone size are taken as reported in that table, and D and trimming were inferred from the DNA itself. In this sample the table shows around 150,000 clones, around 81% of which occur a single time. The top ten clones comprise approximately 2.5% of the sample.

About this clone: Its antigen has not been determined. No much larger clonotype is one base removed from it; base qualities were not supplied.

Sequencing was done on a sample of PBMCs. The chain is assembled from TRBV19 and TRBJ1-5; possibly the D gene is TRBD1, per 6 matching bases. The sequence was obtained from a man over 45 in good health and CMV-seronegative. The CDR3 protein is CASNPQGGNQPQHF. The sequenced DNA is TGTGCCAGTAACCCACAGGGCGGCAATCAGCCCCAGCATTTT.